Presented here are 8 T cell receptor beta chains from one specimen sequenced in a study of identical twins. TCRdb processed the 5' RACE reads anew with MiXCR; each CDR3 protein has one entry. The table records some 570,000 distinct CDR3 sequences, about a fifth of them present only once. This sample also belongs to another study, concerning yellow fever vaccine responses in identical twins.

Sequencing was done on a sample of CD4+ T cells sorted from blood. The receptors were sampled from a woman aged 18-35 years in good health.

This clonotype has a count of ten or more. The chain combines TRBV12-3 or TRBV12-4 with TRBJ1-1, with D maybe TRBD1 (6 bases). V lost 3 bases, J lost 9 bases, and 11 bases lay in between. This CDR3 spans 12 amino acids. CDR3 sequence reads: CASSFEGGKAFF. The CDR3 DNA reads TGTGCCAGCAGTTTTGAAGGGGGAAAAGCTTTCTTT.

The rearrangement uses TRBV5-1 and TRBJ2-1; D is perhaps TRBD1 (6 bases). Trimming took 0 bases from V and 5 from J, leaving 12 bases between them. Germline loops: CDR1 SGHRS, CDR2 YFSETQ. The CDR3 runs to 15 residues. CDR3 sequence (DNA): TGCGCCAGCAGCTTGGTAGGGACAACCCACAATGAGCAGTTCTTC. Its translation is CASSLVGTTHNEQFF.

This clonotype was observed at least ten times. CDR3 DNA: TGTGCCATCAGTGAAGGGACAGGGGGTTCACCCCTCCACTTT. This encodes CAISEGTGGSPLHF. The chain is built from TRBV10-3 and TRBJ1-6, with TRBD1 matching 11 bases. The V gene's germline CDR1 is ENHRY and CDR2 SYGVKD. The CDR3 consists of 14 residues. The trim removed 3 bases at V and 9 bases at J, leaving 1 base unmatched.

The chain uses TRBV12-3 or TRBV12-4 and TRBJ2-3, with 10 bases matching TRBD2. The CDR3 contains 13 residues. The CDR3: CALGLAATDTQYF. In DNA, the CDR3 is TGTGCTCTAGGACTAGCGGCAACAGATACGCAGTATTTT.

The sample holds many counts of this clonotype. This sequence joins TRBV9 and TRBJ2-2; 10 bases are shared with TRBD2. Trimming removed 0 bases from V and 1 base from J; junction bases left unmatched: 6. The CDR3 spans 18 residues. CDR1 SGDLS and CDR2 YYNGEE come from the germline V gene. The CDR3 region is CASSVVGRTSGNTGELFF. The CDR3 bases are TGTGCCAGCAGCGTAGTGGGCCGGACTAGCGGGAACACCGGGGAGCTGTTTTTT.

The J gene is TRBJ2-5, the V gene TRBV5-1, with 7 bases that match TRBD2. In germline, CDR1 is SGHRS, CDR2 YFSETQ. J was trimmed by 3 bases and V by 4 bases; bases with no gene match: 12. This CDR3 region has 16 residues. The CDR3 coding sequence is TGCGCCAGCAGCCCGTTGGGGAGGGCCTGGGAAGAGACCCAGTACTTC. It yields the protein CASSPLGRAWEETQYF.

CDR3 coding DNA: TGTGCCAGCAGCTTAGCCGGGACACTGACCTACGAGCAGTACTTC. Protein: CASSLAGTLTYEQYF. This chain links TRBV7-2 with TRBJ2-7; TRBD1 might be the D (6 bases). V was pared by 0 bases and J by 2 bases, with 11 bases between. The V gene's germline CDR1 is SGHTA and CDR2 FQGNSA. The CDR3 sequence is 15 residues long.

Only a few counts were recorded for this clonotype. The genes are TRBV28 and TRBJ2-5; possible D gene TRBD2, 6 bases. Germline CDR1 reads MDHEN; CDR2 reads SYDVKM. The CDR3 runs 14 residues. Trimming took off 8 bases at V and 4 bases at J, with 17 bases between the two ends. The CDR3 DNA follows: TGTGCCAGCCACCGGGGGTACGCGGGAGAGACCCAGTACTTC. This sequence encodes CASHRGYAGETQYF. The whole variable domain, remainder taken from reference TRBV28 and TRBJ2-5, is DVKVTQSSRYLVKRTGEKVFLECVQDMDHENMFWYRQDPGLGLRLIYFSYDVKMKEKGDIPEGYSVSREKKERFSLILESASTNQTSMYLCASHRGYAGETQYFGPGTRLLVL.